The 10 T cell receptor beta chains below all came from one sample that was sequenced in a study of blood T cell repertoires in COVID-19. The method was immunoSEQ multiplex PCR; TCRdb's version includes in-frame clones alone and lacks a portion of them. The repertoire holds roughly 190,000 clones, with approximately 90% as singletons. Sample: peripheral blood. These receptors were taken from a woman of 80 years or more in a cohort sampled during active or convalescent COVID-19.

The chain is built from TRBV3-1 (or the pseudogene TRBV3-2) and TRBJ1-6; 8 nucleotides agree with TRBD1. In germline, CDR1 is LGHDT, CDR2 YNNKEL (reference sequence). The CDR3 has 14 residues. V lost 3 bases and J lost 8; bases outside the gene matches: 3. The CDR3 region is CASSHGQGYSPLHF. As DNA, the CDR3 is TGTGCCAGCAGCCACGGACAGGGTTATTCACCCCTCCACTTT.

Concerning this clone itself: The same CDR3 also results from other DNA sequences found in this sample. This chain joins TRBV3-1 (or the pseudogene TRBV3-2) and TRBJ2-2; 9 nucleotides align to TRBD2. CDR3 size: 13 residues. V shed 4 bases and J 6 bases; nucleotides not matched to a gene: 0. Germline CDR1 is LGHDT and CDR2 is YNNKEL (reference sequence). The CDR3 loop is CASSRTSAGELFF. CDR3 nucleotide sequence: TGTGCCAGCAGCCGGACTAGCGCCGGGGAGCTGTTTTTT.

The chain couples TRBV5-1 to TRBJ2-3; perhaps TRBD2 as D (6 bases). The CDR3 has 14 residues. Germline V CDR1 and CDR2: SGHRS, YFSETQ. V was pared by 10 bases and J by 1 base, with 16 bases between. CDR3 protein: CAGRRASGTDTQYF. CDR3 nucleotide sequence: TGCGCCGGCCGAAGGGCTAGCGGCACAGATACGCAGTATTTT.

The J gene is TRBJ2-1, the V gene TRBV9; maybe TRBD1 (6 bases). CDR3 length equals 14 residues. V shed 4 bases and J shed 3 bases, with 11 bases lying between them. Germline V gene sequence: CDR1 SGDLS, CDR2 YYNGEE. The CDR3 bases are TGTGCCAGCAGCCTCGGACAGAGCTACAATGAGCAGTTCTTC. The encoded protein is CASSLGQSYNEQFF.

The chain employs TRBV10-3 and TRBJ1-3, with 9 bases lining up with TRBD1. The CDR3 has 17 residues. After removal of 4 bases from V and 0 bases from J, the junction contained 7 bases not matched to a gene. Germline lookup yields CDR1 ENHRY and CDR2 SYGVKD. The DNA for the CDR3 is TGTGCCATCAGTGGTTTTGGACAGGGGACCTCTGGAAACACCATATATTTT. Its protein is CAISGFGQGTSGNTIYF.

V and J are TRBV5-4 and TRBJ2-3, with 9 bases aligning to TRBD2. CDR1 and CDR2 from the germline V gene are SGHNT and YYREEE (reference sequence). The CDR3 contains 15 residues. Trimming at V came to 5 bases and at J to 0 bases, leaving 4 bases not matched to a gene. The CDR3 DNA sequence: TGTGCCAGCAGGCTAACTAGCGGGAGCACAGATACGCAGTATTTT. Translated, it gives CASRLTSGSTDTQYF. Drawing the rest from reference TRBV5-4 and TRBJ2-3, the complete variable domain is ETGVTQSPTHLIKTRGQQVTLRCSSQSGHNTVSWYQQALGQGPQFIFQYYREEENGRGNFPPRFSGLQFPNYSSELNVNALELDDSALYLCASRLTSGSTDTQYFGPGTRLTVL.

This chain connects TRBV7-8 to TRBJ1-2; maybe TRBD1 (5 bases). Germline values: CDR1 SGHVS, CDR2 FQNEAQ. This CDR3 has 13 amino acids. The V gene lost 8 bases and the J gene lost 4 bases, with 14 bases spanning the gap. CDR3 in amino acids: CASGGGFSYGYTF. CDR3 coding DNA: TGTGCCAGCGGGGGGGGTTTCTCCTATGGCTACACCTTC.

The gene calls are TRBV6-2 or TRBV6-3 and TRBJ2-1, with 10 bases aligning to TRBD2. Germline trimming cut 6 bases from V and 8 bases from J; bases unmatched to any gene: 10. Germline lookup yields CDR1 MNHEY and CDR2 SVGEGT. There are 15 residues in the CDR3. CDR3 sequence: CASSPLAGVSDEQFF. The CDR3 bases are TGTGCCAGCAGCCCCCTAGCGGGGGTGAGCGATGAGCAGTTCTTC.

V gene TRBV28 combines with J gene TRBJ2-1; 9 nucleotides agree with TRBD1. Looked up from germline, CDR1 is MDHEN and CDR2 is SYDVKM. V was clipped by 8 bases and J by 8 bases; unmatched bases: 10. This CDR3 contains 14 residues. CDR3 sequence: CASLRQGVAHEQFF. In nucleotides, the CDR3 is TGTGCCAGCCTGAGACAGGGGGTGGCCCATGAGCAGTTCTTC.

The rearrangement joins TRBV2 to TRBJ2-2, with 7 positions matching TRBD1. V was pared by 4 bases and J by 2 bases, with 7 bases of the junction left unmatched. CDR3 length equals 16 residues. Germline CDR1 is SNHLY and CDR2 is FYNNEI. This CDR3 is CASSGDRVGNTGELFF. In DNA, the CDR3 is TGTGCCAGCAGTGGAGACAGGGTGGGAAACACCGGGGAGCTGTTTTTT.